Shown below are 19 T cell receptor beta chains from a single sample sequenced in a study of vaccination effects on CD4 cells after COVID-19. ViraFEST used viral peptide pools to expand antigen-specific CD4+ T cells before sequencing. Subsequent to ten to eleven days of culture, CD4+ T cells were isolated. Their antigens remain unidentified. Clones were read by immunoSEQ multiplex PCR, and TCRdb kept only the in-frame ones, dropping some. This sample carries under 9,000 clones, roughly 74% of them seen once, and the ten largest clones take about 12%. The sequencing here drew on CD4+ T cells from PBMCs cultured with HCoV-229E spike peptides, taken before COVID-19 vaccination. The receptors originated from a human donor who received a COVID-19 vaccine.

The rearrangement joins TRBV2 to TRBJ2-7; TRBD1 might be the D (6 bases). The CDR3 runs 17 residues. The germline V gene has CDR1 SNHLY and CDR2 FYNNEI. Deletions cut 2 bases from V and 0 bases from J, with 17 bases between. The CDR3 DNA sequence: TGTGCCAGCAGTGAATATTCATGGCAGGGGAACTCCTACGAGCAGTACTTC. It codes for CASSEYSWQGNSYEQYF.

This chain links TRBV6-5 with TRBJ2-7; the D is unclear. Germline CDR1 MNHEY, CDR2 SVGAGI. The CDR3 extends over 14 amino acids. Trimming removed 5 bases at V and 2 bases at J, with 13 bases between. The CDR3 loop is CASSTAGSAYEQYF. For the CDR3, the DNA is TGTGCCAGCAGTACTGCAGGATCTGCCTACGAGCAGTACTTC.

The rearrangement links TRBV11-2 to TRBJ2-4, with 9 nucleotides matching TRBD2. V shed 2 bases, J shed 4 bases, and the junction held 9 bases outside the gene matches. The CDR3 consists of 17 residues. Germline CDR1 and CDR2: SGHAT and FQNNGV. CDR3 nucleotides: TGTGCCAGCAGCTTATCCGGGACTAGCTTTGTTAAAAACATTCAGTACTTC. This translates into CASSLSGTSFVKNIQYF.

As to this clone: A read error may account for a junction end that differs from germline. The chain employs TRBV5-1 and TRBJ2-1; tentatively, D is TRBD2 (5 bases). The length of the CDR3 is 14 residues. Germline CDR1 SGHRS, CDR2 YFSETQ. Here the CDR3 DNA reads TGCGCCAGCACTTCCGAGGACTTGGCGGGCCCGAGGGTCTTC. Its protein is CASTSEDLAGPRVF.

This sequence joins TRBV5-1 and TRBJ2-1; 15 bases are a match to TRBD2. V was pared by 7 bases and J by 9 bases, with 5 bases of the junction left unmatched. There are 14 residues in the CDR3. Germline values: CDR1 SGHRS, CDR2 YFSETQ. In nucleotides, the CDR3 is TGCGCCAGCTCCGGGACTAGCGGGAGGTCTGAGCAGTTCTTC. Translating it yields CASSGTSGRSEQFF. The entire variable domain, with the rest obtained from reference TRBV5-1 and TRBJ2-1, is as follows: KAGVTQTPRYLIKTRGQQVTLSCSPISGHRSVSWYQQTPGQGLQFLFEYFSETQRNKGNFPGRFSGRQFSNSRSEMNVSTLELGDSALYLCASSGTSGRSEQFFGPGTRLTVL.

This clone was recorded once. The V and J genes are TRBV28 and TRBJ1-1; the D is unclear. The length of the CDR3 is 14 residues. Trimming took 5 bases from V and 0 from J, leaving 10 bases between them. CDR1 is MDHEN and CDR2 is SYDVKM in the germline V gene. CDR3: CASSLSTMNTEAFF. Written as DNA, the CDR3 is TGTGCCAGCAGTCTCTCTACGATGAACACTGAAGCTTTCTTT. The full variable domain, in which reference TRBV28 and TRBJ1-1 provide the parts outside the CDR3, is DVKVTQSSRYLVKRTGEKVFLECVQDMDHENMFWYRQDPGLGLRLIYFSYDVKMKEKGDIPEGYSVSREKKERFSLILESASTNQTSMYLCASSLSTMNTEAFFGQGTRLTVV.

The genes are TRBV21-1 and TRBJ1-4; TRBD1 is taken as the D call from the table, unchecked against the DNA. TRBV21-1 is termed a pseudogene. The CDR3 extends over 14 amino acids. The CDR3 DNA sequence: TGTGCCAGCAATAAACAGGGCACTAATGAAAAACTGTTTTTT. Protein sequence: CASNKQGTNEKLFF.

The CDR3 DNA reads as TGCGCCAGCAGAGAGGCAGGGGGCGGGTATGGCTACACCTTC. As protein: CASREAGGGYGYTF. The chain employs TRBV5-1 and TRBJ1-2, with 8 positions matching TRBD1. The CDR3 is 14 residues long. CDR1 and CDR2 from the germline V gene are SGHRS and YFSETQ. V trimming: 5 bases; J trimming: 5 bases; junction bases outside the gene matches: 8.

The chain is built from TRBV27 and TRBJ2-5; 9 bases agree with TRBD1. With V trimmed by 5 bases and J by 3 bases, 22 bases remained unmatched. Germline values: CDR1 MNHEY, CDR2 SMNVEV (reference sequence). This CDR3 region has 20 residues. The CDR3 DNA sequence: TGTGCCAGCAGTCAAGAAAAGCCCGGGACAGGGAGGGGAGTAGAAGAGACCCAGTACTTC. It encodes CASSQEKPGTGRGVEETQYF.

By proportion, this clone is large (0.1 to 1%). The chain couples TRBV18 to TRBJ1-2; 8 bases line up with TRBD1. The length of the CDR3 is 16 residues. CDR1 and CDR2 (germline): KGHSH, LQKENI. V shed 3 bases and J 8 bases; nucleotides not matched to a gene: 14. CDR3 amino acids: CASSPYLPGQDDGYTF. The CDR3 region has the DNA TGTGCCAGCTCACCTTATCTTCCGGGACAGGATGACGGCTACACCTTC.

The J gene is TRBJ2-5, the V gene TRBV7-9; 13 nucleotides match TRBD2. V shed 6 bases and J 5 bases; nucleotides not matched to a gene: 6. CDR3 length equals 15 residues. CDR1 is SEHNR and CDR2 is FQNEAQ in the germline V gene (reference sequence). Here the CDR3 DNA reads TGTGCCAGCAGGAGACTAGCGGGAGGAGGGGAGACCCAGTACTTC. Its translation is CASRRLAGGGETQYF.

This clone is labeled large. The chain couples TRBV10-3 to TRBJ1-2, with D possibly being TRBD1 (6 bases). The CDR3 contains 13 residues. V lost 7 bases, J lost 2 bases, and 11 bases lay in between. The V gene's germline CDR1 is ENHRY and CDR2 SYGVKD. CDR3 residues: CAINQDRNYGYTF. For the CDR3, the DNA is TGTGCCATCAACCAGGACAGAAACTATGGCTACACCTTC.

This clone turned up a few times. V is TRBV6-2 or TRBV6-3 and J is TRBJ1-2, with TRBD1 as a possible D gene (5 bases). Between the trimmed V and J ends, which lost 2 bases and 4 bases, there was a span of 11 bases. The CDR3 length is 14 residues. CDR1 and CDR2 from the germline V gene are MNHEY and SVGEGT. The DNA for the CDR3 is TGTGCCAGCAGTTACAGAGGACAATCCTATGGCTACACCTTC. Translating gives CASSYRGQSYGYTF.

The chain joins TRBV10-3 to TRBJ1-1; D call uncertain. Trimming removed 4 bases at V and 2 bases at J, with 8 bases between. This CDR3 spans 13 amino acids. Germline V lookup: CDR1 ENHRY, CDR2 SYGVKD. The CDR3 sequence is CAISVTGNTEAFF. CDR3 bases: TGTGCCATCAGTGTAACGGGAAACACTGAAGCTTTCTTT.

The chain carries TRBV11-2 and TRBJ1-1; possibly TRBD1 for D (5 bases). Trimming took off 0 bases at V and 7 bases at J, with 12 bases between the two ends. The CDR3 runs to 14 residues. Germline V gives CDR1 SGHAT, CDR2 FQNNGV. CDR3: CASSLDRRGSEAFF. As DNA, the CDR3 is TGTGCCAGCAGCTTAGATCGACGGGGGAGTGAAGCTTTCTTT.

The J gene is TRBJ2-7, the V gene TRBV18, with D perhaps given as TRBD1 or TRBD2 (6 bases each). Germline-derived CDR1 and CDR2 are KGHSH and LQKENI. This CDR3 contains 13 residues. The V and J ends lost 2 bases and 6 bases respectively, with 11 bases between them. The CDR3: CASSPTEGGEQYF. As DNA, the CDR3 is TGTGCCAGCTCACCAACTGAGGGGGGCGAGCAGTACTTC.

This clone turned up a few times. The CDR3 is CASSVTPAYEQYF. CDR3 DNA sequence: TGTGCCAGCAGCGTGACCCCTGCCTACGAGCAGTACTTC. The chain uses TRBV7-2 and TRBJ2-7; D is unclear. CDR3 size: 13 residues. Trimming removed 5 bases from V and 2 bases from J, with 10 bases in between. Germline CDR1 is SGHTA and CDR2 is FQGNSA.

This clone was seen a single time. The J gene is TRBJ2-7, the V gene TRBV5-1, with TRBD1 identical over 8 bases. Looked up from germline, CDR1 is SGHRS and CDR2 is YFSETQ. This CDR3 comprises 16 residues. J lost 0 bases, V lost 0 bases, and 5 bases had no gene match. CDR3 DNA sequence: TGCGCCAGCAGCTTGGGACAGGGGACACTCTCCTACGAGCAGTACTTC. Translation gives CASSLGQGTLSYEQYF.

The rearrangement uses TRBV30 and TRBJ1-4; D not certain. The CDR3 spans 16 residues. V was pared by 0 bases and J by 0 bases, with 11 bases between. Germline lookup yields CDR1 GTSNPN and CDR2 SVGIG (reference sequence). CDR3 residues: CAWSVLEFATNEKLFF. CDR3 sequence (DNA): TGTGCCTGGAGTGTACTCGAATTCGCAACTAATGAAAAACTGTTTTTT. The variable domain in full, completed from reference TRBV30 and TRBJ1-4, reads SQTIHQWPATLVQPVGSPLSLECTVEGTSNPNLYWYRQAAGRGLQLLFYSVGIGQISSEVPQNLSASRPQDRQFILSSKKLLLSDSGFYLCAWSVLEFATNEKLFFGSGTQLSVL.